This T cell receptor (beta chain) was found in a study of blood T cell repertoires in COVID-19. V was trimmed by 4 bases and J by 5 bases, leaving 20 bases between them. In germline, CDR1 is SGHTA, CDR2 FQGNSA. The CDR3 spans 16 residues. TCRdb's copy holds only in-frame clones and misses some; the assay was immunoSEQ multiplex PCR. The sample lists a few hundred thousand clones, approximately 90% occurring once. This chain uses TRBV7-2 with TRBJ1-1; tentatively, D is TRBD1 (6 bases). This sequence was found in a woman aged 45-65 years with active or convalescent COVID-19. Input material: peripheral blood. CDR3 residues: CASSSTGPALGTEAFF. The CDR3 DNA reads TGTGCCAGCAGCTCTACAGGGCCCGCGTTGGGGACTGAAGCTTTCTTT. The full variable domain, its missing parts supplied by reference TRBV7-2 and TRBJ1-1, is GAGVSQSPSNKVTEKGKDVELRCDPISGHTALYWYRQSLGQGLEFLIYFQGNSAPDKSGLPSDRFSAERTGGSVSTLTIQRTQQEDSAVYLCASSSTGPALGTEAFFGQGTRLTVV.